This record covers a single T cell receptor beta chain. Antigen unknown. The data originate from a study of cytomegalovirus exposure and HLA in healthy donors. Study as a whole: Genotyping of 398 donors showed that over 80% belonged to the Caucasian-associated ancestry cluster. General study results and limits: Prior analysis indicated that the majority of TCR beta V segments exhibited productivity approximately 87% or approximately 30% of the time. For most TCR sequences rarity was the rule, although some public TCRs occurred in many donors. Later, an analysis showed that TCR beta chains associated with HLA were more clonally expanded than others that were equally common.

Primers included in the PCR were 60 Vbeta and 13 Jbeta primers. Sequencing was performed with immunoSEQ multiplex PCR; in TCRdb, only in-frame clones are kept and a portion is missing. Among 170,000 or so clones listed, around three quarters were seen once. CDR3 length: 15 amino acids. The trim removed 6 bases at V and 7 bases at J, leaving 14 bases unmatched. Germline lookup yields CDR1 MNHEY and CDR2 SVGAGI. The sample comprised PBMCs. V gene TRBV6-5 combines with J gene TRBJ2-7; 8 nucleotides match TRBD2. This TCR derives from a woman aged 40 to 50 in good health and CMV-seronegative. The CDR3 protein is CASSFQIAGSREQYF. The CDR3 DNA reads TGTGCCAGCAGCTTCCAAATAGCGGGATCTAGAGAGCAGTACTTC.